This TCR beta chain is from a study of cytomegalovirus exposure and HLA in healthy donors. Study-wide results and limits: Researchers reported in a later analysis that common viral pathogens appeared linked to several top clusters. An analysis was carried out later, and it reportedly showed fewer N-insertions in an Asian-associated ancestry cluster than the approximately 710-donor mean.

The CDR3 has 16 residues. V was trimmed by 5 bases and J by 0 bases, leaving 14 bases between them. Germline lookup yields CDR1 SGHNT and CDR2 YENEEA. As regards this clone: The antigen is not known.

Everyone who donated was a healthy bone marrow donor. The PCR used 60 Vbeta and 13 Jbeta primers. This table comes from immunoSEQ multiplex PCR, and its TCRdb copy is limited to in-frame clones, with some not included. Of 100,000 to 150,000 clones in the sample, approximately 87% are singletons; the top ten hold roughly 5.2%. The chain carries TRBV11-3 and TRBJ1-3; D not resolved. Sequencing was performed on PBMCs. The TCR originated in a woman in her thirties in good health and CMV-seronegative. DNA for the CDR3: TGTGCCAGCAGCCCCGGACGGGATCACTCTGGAAACACCATATATTTT. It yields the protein CASSPGRDHSGNTIYF.